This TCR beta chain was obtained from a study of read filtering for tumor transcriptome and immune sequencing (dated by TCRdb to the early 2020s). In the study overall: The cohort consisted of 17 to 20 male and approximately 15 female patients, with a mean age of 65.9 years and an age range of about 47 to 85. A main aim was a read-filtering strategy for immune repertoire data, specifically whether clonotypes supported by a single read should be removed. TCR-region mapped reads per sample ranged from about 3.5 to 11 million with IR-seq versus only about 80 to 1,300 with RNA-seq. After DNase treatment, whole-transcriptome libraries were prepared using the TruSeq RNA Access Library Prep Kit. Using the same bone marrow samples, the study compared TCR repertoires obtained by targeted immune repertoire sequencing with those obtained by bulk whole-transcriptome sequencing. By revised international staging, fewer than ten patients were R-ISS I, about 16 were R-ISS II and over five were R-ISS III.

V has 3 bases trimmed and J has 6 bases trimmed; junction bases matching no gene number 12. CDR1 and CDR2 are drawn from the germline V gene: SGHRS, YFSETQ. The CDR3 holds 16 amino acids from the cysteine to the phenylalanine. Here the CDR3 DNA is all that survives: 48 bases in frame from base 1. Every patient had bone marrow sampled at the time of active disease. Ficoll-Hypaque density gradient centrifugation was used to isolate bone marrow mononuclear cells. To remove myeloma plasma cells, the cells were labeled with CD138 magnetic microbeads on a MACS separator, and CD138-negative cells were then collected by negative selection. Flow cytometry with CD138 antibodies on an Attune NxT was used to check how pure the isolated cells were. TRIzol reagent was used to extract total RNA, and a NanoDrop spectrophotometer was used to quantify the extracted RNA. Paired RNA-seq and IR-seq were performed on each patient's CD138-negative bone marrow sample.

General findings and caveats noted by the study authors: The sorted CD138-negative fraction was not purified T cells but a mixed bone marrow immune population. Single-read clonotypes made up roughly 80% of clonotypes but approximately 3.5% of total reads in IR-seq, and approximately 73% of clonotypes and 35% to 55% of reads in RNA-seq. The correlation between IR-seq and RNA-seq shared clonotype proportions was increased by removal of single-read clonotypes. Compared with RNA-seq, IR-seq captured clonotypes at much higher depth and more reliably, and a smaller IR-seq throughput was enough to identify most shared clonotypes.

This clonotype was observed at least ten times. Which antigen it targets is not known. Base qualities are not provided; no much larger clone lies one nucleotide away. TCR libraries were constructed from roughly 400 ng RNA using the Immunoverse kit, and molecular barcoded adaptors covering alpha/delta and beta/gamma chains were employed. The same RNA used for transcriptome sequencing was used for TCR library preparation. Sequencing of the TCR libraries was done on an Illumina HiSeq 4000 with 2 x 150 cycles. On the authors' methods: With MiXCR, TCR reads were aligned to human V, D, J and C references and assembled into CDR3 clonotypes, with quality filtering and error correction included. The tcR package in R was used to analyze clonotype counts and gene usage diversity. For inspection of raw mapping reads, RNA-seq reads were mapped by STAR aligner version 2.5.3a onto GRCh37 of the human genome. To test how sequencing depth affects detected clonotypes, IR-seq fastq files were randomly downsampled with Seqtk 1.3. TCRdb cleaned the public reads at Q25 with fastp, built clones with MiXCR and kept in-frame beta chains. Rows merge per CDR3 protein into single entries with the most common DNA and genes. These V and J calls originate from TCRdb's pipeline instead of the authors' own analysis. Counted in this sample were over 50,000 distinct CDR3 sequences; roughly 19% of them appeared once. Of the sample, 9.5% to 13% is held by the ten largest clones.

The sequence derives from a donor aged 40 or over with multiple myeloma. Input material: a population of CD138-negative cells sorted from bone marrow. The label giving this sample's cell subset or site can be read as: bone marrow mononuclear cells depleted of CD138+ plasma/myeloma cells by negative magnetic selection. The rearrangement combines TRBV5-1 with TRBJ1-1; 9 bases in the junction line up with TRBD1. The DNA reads TGCGCCAGCAGCTATGGACAGGGGTTCGGATTGGCTGAAGCTTTCTTT. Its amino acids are CASSYGQGFGLAEAFF.